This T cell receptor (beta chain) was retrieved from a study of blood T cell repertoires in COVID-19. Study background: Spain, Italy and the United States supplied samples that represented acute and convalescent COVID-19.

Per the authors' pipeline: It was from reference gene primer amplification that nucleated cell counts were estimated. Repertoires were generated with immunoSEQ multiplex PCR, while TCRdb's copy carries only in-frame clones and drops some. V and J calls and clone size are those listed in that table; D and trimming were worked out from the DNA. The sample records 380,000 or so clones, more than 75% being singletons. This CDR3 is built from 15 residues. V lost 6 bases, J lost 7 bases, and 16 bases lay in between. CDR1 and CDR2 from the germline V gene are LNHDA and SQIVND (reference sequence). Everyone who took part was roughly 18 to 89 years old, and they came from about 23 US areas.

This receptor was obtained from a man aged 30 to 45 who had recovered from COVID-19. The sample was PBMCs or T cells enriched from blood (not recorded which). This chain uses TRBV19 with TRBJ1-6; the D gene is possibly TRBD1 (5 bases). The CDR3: CASRDLGGYNSPLHF. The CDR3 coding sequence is TGTGCCAGTAGGGACCTCGGGGGGTACAATTCACCCCTCCACTTT.